This TCR beta chain comes out of a study of cytomegalovirus exposure and HLA in healthy donors. With 60 Vbeta and 13 Jbeta primers, the PCR was carried out. Assay used: immunoSEQ multiplex PCR; TCRdb lists only in-frame clones, some missing. The sample yields approximately 290,000 clones, 80% seen once. Findings and caveats of the study: In a later analysis, an Asian-associated ancestry cluster reportedly showed fewer N-insertions than the 666-donor mean.

Concerning this clone itself: Its specificity is not known.

This CDR3 contains 13 residues. The sample taken for sequencing was PBMCs. This sequence originates from a girl aged 2 to 10 in good health and CMV-seronegative. The chain carries TRBV1 and TRBJ1-4; the table gives TRBD1 as D, unverified against the DNA. TRBV1 is tagged as a pseudogene. CDR3 amino acids: CTRVGRGHEKLFF. CDR3 in DNA: TGCACCAGGGTGGGCAGGGGGCATGAAAAACTGTTTTTT.